These T cell receptor beta chains were read from a single sample in a study of blood T cell repertoires in COVID-19. The method was immunoSEQ multiplex PCR; TCRdb's version includes in-frame clones alone and lacks a portion of them. The table shows 300,000 to 350,000 clones, with roughly 86% occurring only once. Sequencing used peripheral blood. The source is a woman aged 70-85 years with COVID-19, enrolled during active disease. CDR3s include the opening cysteine and the closing phenylalanine or tryptophan. The D gene is left open where the match is weak. Size is omitted from some rows. Given values are once, few, many or a class for expanded clones.

d_gene,len,abundance,j_gene,v_gene,CDR3nt,CDR3aa
.,15,.,TRBJ1-2,TRBV24-1,TGTGCCACCAGTGACTTTCCACGGGGGGTCTATGGCTACACCTTC,CATSDFPRGVYGYTF
.,13,.,TRBJ2-7,TRBV13,TGTGCCAGCAGCTCTTATCGGGCCTACGAGCAGTACTTC,CASSSYRAYEQYF
TRBD2,15,few,TRBJ2-1,TRBV5-1,TGCGCCAGCAGCCCCACTGCGGGGGGATGGAATGAGCAGTTCTTC,CASSPTAGGWNEQFF
.,16,.,TRBJ1-2,TRBV21-1,TGTGCCAGCAGCAAAGCCGGATCACAGTCCTTCTATGGCTACACCTTC,CASSKAGSQSFYGYTF
.,13,.,TRBJ2-7,TRBV19,TGTGCCAGTAGTATTGGACAACCCTACGAGCAGTACTTC,CASSIGQPYEQYF
TRBD1,13,.,TRBJ2-7,TRBV27,TGTGCCAGCAGCTCCGGGACAGCCTTCGAGCAGTACTTC,CASSSGTAFEQYF
.,15,.,TRBJ2-3,TRBV6-5,TGTGCCAGCAGTTACTCAATAGCGGTTACAGATACGCAGTATTTT,CASSYSIAVTDTQYF
TRBD1,15,once,TRBJ2-1,TRBV9,TGTGCCAGCAGCGTTTCCGGGACAGCTTACAATGAGCAGTTCTTC,CASSVSGTAYNEQFF
.,14,.,TRBJ2-1,TRBV27,TGTGCCAGCAGTTTGATAGTAAGGAGCGATGAGCAGTTCTTC,CASSLIVRSDEQFF
.,14,.,TRBJ2-5,TRBV5-1,TGCGCCAGCAGCTTGTCGACATCCCAAGAGACCCAGTACTTC,CASSLSTSQETQYF
TRBD1,14,.,TRBJ1-1,TRBV18,TGTGCCAGCTCTTCAGGGGGCCAGGGGACTGAAGCTTTCTTT,CASSSGGQGTEAFF
.,13,.,TRBJ1-1,TRBV5-4,TGTGCCAGCAGACTGACAGATAACACTGAAGCTTTCTTT,CASRLTDNTEAFF
TRBD1,17,.,TRBJ1-5,TRBV5-6,TGTGCCAGCAGCCTCGACAGGGAATGGCGGAGCAATCAGCCCCAGCATTTT,CASSLDREWRSNQPQHF
TRBD1,14,.,TRBJ1-4,TRBV28,TGTGCCAGCAGTCGGGACAGGGGTTTGGAAAAACTGTTTTTT,CASSRDRGLEKLFF
TRBD1,13,.,TRBJ1-1,TRBV7-8,TGTGCCAGCAGCTTGGGGGACAGATCGAACGCTTTCTTT,CASSLGDRSNAFF
TRBD2,11,.,TRBJ2-7,TRBV25-1,TGTGCCAGCAGTTCGGGGGGAGGGCAGTACTTC,CASSSGGGQYF
.,13,.,TRBJ2-3,TRBV4-3,TGCGCCAGCAGCCAGACGGGAACAGATACGCAGTATTTT,CASSQTGTDTQYF
.,13,once,TRBJ2-7,TRBV6-2/TRBV6-3,TGTGCCAGCAGTCCCGTTGGGCCCTACGAGCAGTACTTC,CASSPVGPYEQYF
TRBD2,15,few,TRBJ2-3,TRBV2,TGTGCCAGCAGTCCTTCGGGGGGGGAAACAGATACGCAGTATTTT,CASSPSGGETDTQYF
TRBD1,15,.,TRBJ1-5,TRBV7-2,TGTGCCAGCAGCACCGACAGGGATTCAGGTCAGCCCCAGCATTTT,CASSTDRDSGQPQHF
TRBD2,15,many,TRBJ2-2,TRBV5-6,TGTGCCAGCAGCTTGGTTGCGGGGGGAACCGGGGAGCTGTTTTTT,CASSLVAGGTGELFF
.,15,.,TRBJ2-1,TRBV21-1,TGTGCCAGCAGCAAAGCCCAGGCCCCCTACAATGAGCAGTTCTTC,CASSKAQAPYNEQFF